This T cell receptor beta chain originates from a study of neurological immune-mediated disorders. With regard to this clonotype: Its antigen is unknown.

This sample's time point: technical triplicate 2. The CDR3 is 13 residues long. V lost 2 bases, J lost 3 bases, and 7 bases lay in between. Study-level findings and limits: Across subjects, expanded clones had no CDR3 amino acid sequences in common, pointing to private repertoires in all groups.

With 10-nucleotide random UMIs included, cDNA was synthesized by 5'RACE. Sequencing runs each yielded over 170 million TCR-beta sequences from 15-18 subjects. One entry per CDR3 protein, called by TCRdb with MiXCR from the 5' RACE reads. Seen here are tens of thousands of distinct CDR3 sequences, 20% to 30% observed once, and the top ten hold less than 6%. The sample comprised PBMCs. This TCR came from a man aged 60 to 75 with HTLV-1-associated myelopathy (HAM/TSP). This chain links TRBV12-3 or TRBV12-4 with TRBJ1-1, with unresolved D. The CDR3 sequence: CASSLRQYTEAFF. Here the CDR3 DNA reads TGTGCCAGCAGTTTAAGGCAGTACACTGAAGCTTTCTTT.